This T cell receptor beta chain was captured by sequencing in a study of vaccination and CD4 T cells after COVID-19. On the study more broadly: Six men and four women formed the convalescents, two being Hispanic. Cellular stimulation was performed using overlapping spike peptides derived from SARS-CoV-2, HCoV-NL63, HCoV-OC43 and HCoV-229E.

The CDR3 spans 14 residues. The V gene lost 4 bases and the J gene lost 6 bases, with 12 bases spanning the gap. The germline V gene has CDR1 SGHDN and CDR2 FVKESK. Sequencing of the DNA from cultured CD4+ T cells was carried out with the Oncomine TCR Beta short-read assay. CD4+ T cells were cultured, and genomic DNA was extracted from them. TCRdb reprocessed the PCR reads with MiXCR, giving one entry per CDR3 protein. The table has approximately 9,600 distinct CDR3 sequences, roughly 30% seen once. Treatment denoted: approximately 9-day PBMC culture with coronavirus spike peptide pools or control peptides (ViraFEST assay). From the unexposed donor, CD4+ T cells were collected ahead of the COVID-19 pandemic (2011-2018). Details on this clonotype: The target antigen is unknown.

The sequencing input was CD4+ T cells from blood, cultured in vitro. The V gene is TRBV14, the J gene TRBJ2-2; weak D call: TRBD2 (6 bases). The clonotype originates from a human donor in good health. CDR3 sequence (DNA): TGTGCCAGCAGCCGGGGCCTAGCGCCCGGGGAGCTGTTTTTT. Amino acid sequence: CASSRGLAPGELFF.